The present entry profiles one T cell receptor (beta chain) with its context. Antigen specificity is unknown. This sample was taken from a study of cytotoxic CD8 clonotypes in ibrutinib-treated CLL. Clones were sequenced by immunoSEQ multiplex PCR, and TCRdb holds only the in-frame ones, with some missing. The data show approximately 200,000 clones, around three quarters seen once. Notes on the study in general: A difference in sampling times existed between sustained-remission and progressing patients. Contraction or stability on treatment characterized the public clonotypes, which were uncommon.

Trimming removed 0 bases at V and 0 bases at J, with 6 bases between. The CDR3 is 14 amino acids. The germline gives CDR1 LNHNV, CDR2 YYDKDF (reference sequence). The rearrangement links TRBV15 to TRBJ2-7; no clear D. The sequencing used PBMCs, collected after 24 months of ibrutinib treatment. This clonotype originated in a human donor with chronic lymphocytic leukemia. The CDR3 spells CATSRDWTSYEQYF. CDR3 nucleotide sequence: TGTGCCACCAGCAGAGATTGGACCTCCTACGAGCAGTACTTC.